The rows below give T cell receptor beta chains drawn from one sample of a study of T-cell memory formation after mild COVID-19. TCRdb itself ran the 5' RACE reads through MiXCR, one entry per CDR3 protein. The repertoire has approximately 350,000 distinct CDR3 sequences, 10% to 15% of them found once; the top ten carry about a fifth. Sequenced material: PBMCs or a T cell subset sorted from them (not recorded which). All receptors come from a man between 18 and 35 years old who had mild COVID-19 (a few samples of this study predate the infection). Cell type and time point are not known. Both conserved end residues are part of each CDR3. The D gene is left open where the match is weak. Expanded clones get a size class; other rows say once, few or many, or leave the size out.

v_call	clone_size	d_call	j_call	cdr3_aa	cdr3_nt
TRBV28	.	.	TRBJ2-1	CASSLYVNEQFF	TGTGCCAGCAGTTTATACGTTAATGAGCAGTTCTTC
TRBV5-1	many	.	TRBJ1-5	CASSSMDPLNQPQHF	TGCGCCAGCAGCTCGATGGACCCCCTAAATCAGCCCCAGCATTTT
TRBV2	few	.	TRBJ1-1	CASSEWSSETEAFF	TGTGCCAGCAGTGAGTGGTCGTCCGAAACTGAAGCTTTCTTT
TRBV12-5	.	TRBD2	TRBJ2-5	CASGPGLAGKETQYF	TGTGCTAGTGGTCCCGGACTAGCGGGGAAAGAGACCCAGTACTTC
TRBV12-3/TRBV12-4	.	.	TRBJ2-2	CASSFVTGELFF	TGTGCCAGCAGTTTTGTTACCGGGGAGCTGTTTTTT
TRBV13	few	TRBD1	TRBJ2-2	CASSMGQGVPGELFF	TGTGCCAGCAGCATGGGACAGGGAGTCCCCGGGGAGCTGTTTTTT
TRBV18	few	.	TRBJ1-4	CASHRGIGPGGEKLFF	TGTGCCAGCCACCGAGGTATCGGGCCTGGAGGTGAAAAACTGTTTTTT
TRBV19	few	TRBD1	TRBJ2-3	CASSVTGAEDTQYF	TGTGCCAGTAGTGTGACAGGGGCGGAAGATACGCAGTATTTT
TRBV5-6	.	TRBD1	TRBJ1-3	CASSSRDREASGNTIYF	TGTGCCAGCAGCTCTCGGGACAGGGAAGCCTCTGGAAACACCATATATTTT
TRBV3-1	.	.	TRBJ1-4	CASSQLGHNEKLFF	TGTGCCAGCAGCCAGCTCGGCCATAATGAAAAACTGTTTTTT
TRBV4-3	many	TRBD1	TRBJ2-2	CASSQGTGLGNTGELFF	TGCGCCAGCAGCCAGGGGACAGGGTTAGGGAACACCGGGGAGCTGTTTTTT
TRBV18	few	.	TRBJ1-4	CASSAPGGNEKLFF	TGTGCCAGCTCCGCGCCGGGAGGGAATGAAAAACTGTTTTTT